One TCR beta chain is described in this entry. The data originate from a study of blood T cell repertoires in COVID-19. Overall study context: There were acute and convalescent COVID-19 samples, and they came from the United States, Italy and Spain. T cells, B-cell-depleted T cells, or PBMCs supplied cDNA or gDNA.

V was clipped by 1 base and J by 10 bases; unmatched bases: 5. This CDR3 has 15 residues. Original handling: Nucleated cell counts were estimated from reference gene primer amplification. Profiled with immunoSEQ multiplex PCR; TCRdb holds only in-frame clones, not every one. The V and J calls and clone size are taken from that table; D and trimming were inferred from the DNA. Of about 280,000 clones listed, approximately 84% are singletons. Sequencing used peripheral blood. This chain connects TRBV23-1 to TRBJ1-6, with TRBD1 identical over 9 bases. TRBV23-1 is an ORF, and what it does is uncertain. This TCR was recovered from a woman in her 30s who had recovered from COVID-19. The CDR3 reads CASSQWDRESSPLHF. The CDR3 DNA reads TGCGCCAGCAGTCAATGGGACAGGGAGTCGTCACCCCTCCACTTT.